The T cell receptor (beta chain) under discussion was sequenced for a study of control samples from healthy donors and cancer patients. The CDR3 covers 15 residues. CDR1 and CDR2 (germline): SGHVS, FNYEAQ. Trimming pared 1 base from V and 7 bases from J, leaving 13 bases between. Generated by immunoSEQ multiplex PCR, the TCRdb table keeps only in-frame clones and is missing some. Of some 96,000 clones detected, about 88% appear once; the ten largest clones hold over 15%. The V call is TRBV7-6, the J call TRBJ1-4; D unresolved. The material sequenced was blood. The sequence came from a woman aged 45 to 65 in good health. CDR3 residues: CASSLVAGWGEKLFF. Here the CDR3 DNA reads TGTGCCAGCAGCTTAGTGGCAGGATGGGGTGAAAAACTGTTTTTT.